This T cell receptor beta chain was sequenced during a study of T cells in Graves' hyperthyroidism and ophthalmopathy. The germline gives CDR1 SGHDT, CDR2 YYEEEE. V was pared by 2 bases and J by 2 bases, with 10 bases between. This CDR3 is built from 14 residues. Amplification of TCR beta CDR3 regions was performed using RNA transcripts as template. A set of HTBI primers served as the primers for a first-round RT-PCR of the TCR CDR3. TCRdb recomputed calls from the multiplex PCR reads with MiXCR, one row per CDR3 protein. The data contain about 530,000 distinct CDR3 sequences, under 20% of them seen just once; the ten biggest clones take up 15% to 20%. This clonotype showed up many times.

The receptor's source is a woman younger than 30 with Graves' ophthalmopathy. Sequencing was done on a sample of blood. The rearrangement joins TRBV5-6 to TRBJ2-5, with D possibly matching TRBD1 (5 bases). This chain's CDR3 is CASSLLTGQETQYF. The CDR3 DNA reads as TGTGCCAGCAGCTTATTAACAGGTCAAGAGACCCAGTACTTC.